This TCR beta chain is drawn from a study of early T cells in non-severe SARS-CoV-2 infection. Overall study context: The study sequenced bulk RNA from unsorted whole blood, with chains unpaired.

Unique molecular identifiers (one per individual cDNA molecule) were attached. TCRdb ran MiXCR on the 5' RACE reads and lists one entry per CDR3 protein. The sample records about 71,000 distinct CDR3 sequences, approximately 15% being singletons. General study findings and limits: VDJdb matching favored anti-spike CD8 responses, missing private and CD4 specificities.

The CDR3 totals 14 residues. With 2 bases removed from V and 7 bases from J, the gap between germline ends came to 16 bases. Germline CDR1 is DFQATT and CDR2 is SNEGSKA (reference sequence). Points on this clonotype: Its antigen remains unknown.

The rearrangement links TRBV20-1 to TRBJ2-3; D is possibly TRBD1 or TRBD2 (5 bases each). Sequencing used whole blood. This clonotype was obtained from an adult who was a healthcare worker with PCR-confirmed SARS-CoV-2 infection or an uninfected control (not recorded which). The CDR3 region has the DNA TGCAGTGCTAGAAGGGACGCTGCCCCAAATACGCAGTATTTT. This gives the protein CSARRDAAPNTQYF.